The next 29 T cell receptor beta chains were all read from a single sample in a study of vaccination and CD4 T cells after COVID-19. Which antigens these TCRs recognize remains unknown. Regarding treatment: roughly 11-day PBMC culture with coronavirus spike peptide pools or control peptides (ViraFEST assay). Sequenced with the Oncomine TCR Beta short-read assay was DNA taken from cultured CD4+ T cells. MiXCR, applied by TCRdb to the PCR reads, yields one record per CDR3 protein. The table lists around 21,000 distinct CDR3 sequences, roughly three fifths of them singletons, with about 8.9% in the top ten. Sequencing was performed on CD4+ T cells from blood, cultured in vitro, taken after SARS-CoV-2 vaccination. These receptors originate from a human donor who had recovered from COVID-19.

This clonotype was observed a single time. The V gene is TRBV5-4, the J gene TRBJ1-2, with D unclear. The germline V and J ends were trimmed by 4 bases and 8 bases, with 15 bases remaining between them. This CDR3 is built from 13 residues. Germline lookup yields CDR1 SGHNT and CDR2 YYREEE (reference sequence). The DNA of the CDR3 is TGTGCCAGCAGCCCCTCGGGGATGAGCGGCTACACCTTC. Translation gives CASSPSGMSGYTF.

The chain recombines TRBV7-6 with TRBJ1-1, with D maybe TRBD1 (6 bases). This CDR3 region has 15 residues. Germline loops: CDR1 SGHVS, CDR2 FNYEAQ. Trimming shortened V by 5 bases and J by 3 bases, and 16 bases separated the two germline ends. Here the CDR3 reads CASSLGTSKYTEAFF. The CDR3, as DNA: TGTGCCAGCAGCCTAGGGACAAGCAAGTACACTGAAGCTTTCTTT. Supplemented by reference TRBV7-6 and TRBJ1-1, the full variable domain reads GAGVSQSPRYKVTKRGQDVALRCDPISGHVSLYWYRQALGQGPEFLTYFNYEAQQDKSGLPNDRFSAERPEGSISTLTIQRTEQRDSAMYRCASSLGTSKYTEAFFGQGTRLTVV.

The chain uses TRBV19 and TRBJ1-5, with a weak D call TRBD1 (5 bases). The CDR3 covers 17 residues. V lost 6 bases to trimming and J lost 3 bases, with 21 bases between them. The germline V gene has CDR1 LNHDA and CDR2 SQIVND (reference sequence). The DNA of the CDR3 is TGTGCCAGTAGGTCGCATTTGGGGGTCCCCAACAATCAGCCCCAGCATTTT. It is translated as CASRSHLGVPNNQPQHF.

V usage is TRBV11-3 and J usage is TRBJ1-1, with 7 bases that match TRBD1. J lost 6 bases, V lost 5 bases, and 9 bases had no gene match. Per germline, CDR1 SGHNT and CDR2 YENEEA. The CDR3 is 14 residues long. CDR3 sequence: CASSPRTGGAEAFF. In DNA, the CDR3 is TGTGCCAGCAGCCCTAGGACAGGTGGGGCTGAAGCTTTCTTT.

This clonotype was detected a few times. The chain is built from TRBV10-3 and TRBJ2-5; 10 bases agree with TRBD2. The V gene's germline CDR1 is ENHRY and CDR2 SYGVKD. CDR3 length equals 13 residues. V lost 10 bases to trimming and J lost 2 bases; unmatched junction nucleotides: 4. CDR3 coding DNA: TGTGCCACCGCACTAGCGGGACAAGAGACCCAGTACTTC. Its protein is CATALAGQETQYF.

V is TRBV20-1 and J is TRBJ1-1; 9 bases map to TRBD1. In germline, CDR1 is DFQATT, CDR2 SNEGSKA (reference sequence). Unmatched junction bases numbered 13, after V lost 6 bases and J lost 5 bases. This CDR3 comprises 15 residues. The CDR3 nucleotides read TGCAGTGCCACGCTTCCGGGACAGGGAGATACTGAAGCTTTCTTT. Its translation: CSATLPGQGDTEAFF.

DNA of the CDR3: TGTGCCAGCAGCCCCGGACGGACAGCTAACTATGGCTACACCTTC. Translation: CASSPGRTANYGYTF. The chain uses TRBV6-2 or TRBV6-3 and TRBJ1-2; tentative D call: TRBD1 (6 bases). The CDR3 has 15 amino acids. CDR1 and CDR2 from the germline V gene are MNHEY and SVGEGT. The V end was cut by 6 bases, the J end by 0 bases, with 14 bases between.

The chain couples TRBV11-3 to TRBJ1-1; 10 bases are a match to TRBD1. The CDR3 runs to 18 residues. From germline, CDR1 is SGHNT and CDR2 YENEEA. With V trimmed by 0 bases and J by 0 bases, 7 bases remained unmatched. The CDR3 region has the DNA TGTGCCAGCAGCTTAGATCGGGACAGGGGTTTCATGAACACTGAAGCTTTCTTT. It is translated as CASSLDRDRGFMNTEAFF.

This sequence joins TRBV30 and TRBJ1-6; 8 bases agree with TRBD1. CDR1 GTSNPN and CDR2 SVGIG come from the germline V gene (reference sequence). This CDR3 is built from 13 residues. Losses at the gene ends were 5 bases for V and 8 bases for J; bases not matched to a gene: 5. Written as DNA, the CDR3 is TGTGCCTGGGGAGACAGGGGCTATTCACCCCTCCACTTT. Translating it yields CAWGDRGYSPLHF.

This clonotype turned up a few times. The V and J genes are TRBV15 and TRBJ2-2; 9 positions agree with TRBD1. Losses at the gene ends were 9 bases for V and 4 bases for J; bases not matched to a gene: 3. The germline gives CDR1 LNHNV, CDR2 YYDKDF (reference sequence). The CDR3 is made up of 13 amino acids. In DNA, the CDR3 is TGTGCCACTGGACAGGGGTCCACCGGGGAGCTGTTTTTT. Translation gives CATGQGSTGELFF.

V is TRBV6-1 and J is TRBJ2-7; D perhaps matches TRBD2 (6 bases). This CDR3 has 13 residues. Trimming removed 6 bases from V and 4 bases from J, with 13 bases in between. CDR1 and CDR2 from the germline V gene are MNHNS and SASEGT. The CDR3 spells CASRDHAGYEQYF. DNA for the CDR3: TGTGCCAGCAGAGACCACGCGGGATACGAGCAGTACTTC.

The chain recombines TRBV19 with TRBJ2-2, with D perhaps matching TRBD1 (5 bases). V was pared by 9 bases and J by 3 bases, with 14 bases between. The CDR3 is made up of 14 amino acids. CDR1 is LNHDA and CDR2 is SQIVND in the germline V gene (reference sequence). The CDR3 DNA reads TGTGCCAGCATGGTAGGGGTTGACACCGGGGAGCTGTTTTTT. It yields the protein CASMVGVDTGELFF.

This clonotype has just a few counts. This sequence joins TRBV6-2 or TRBV6-3 and TRBJ1-5; D gene uncertain. The CDR3 contains 15 residues. V shed 8 bases and J shed 0 bases, with 14 bases lying between them. The germline V gene has CDR1 MNHEY and CDR2 SVGEGT. CDR3 in amino acids: CASGKRGYSNQPQHF. The DNA for the CDR3 is TGTGCCAGCGGGAAACGGGGATATAGCAATCAGCCCCAGCATTTT.

The chain has TRBV12-3 or TRBV12-4 and TRBJ2-7; 7 nucleotides line up with TRBD1. Germline trimming cut 5 bases from V and 3 bases from J; bases unmatched to any gene: 10. The CDR3 sequence is 15 residues long. CDR3 loop: CASSQQGPNLYEQYF. CDR3 sequence (DNA): TGTGCCAGCAGTCAACAGGGGCCGAACCTCTACGAGCAGTACTTC.

The chain has TRBV6-5 and TRBJ1-6; D might be TRBD1 (5 bases). Per germline, CDR1 MNHEY and CDR2 SVGAGI. Trimming shortened V by 0 bases and J by 7 bases, and 16 bases separated the two germline ends. This CDR3 has 17 residues. The CDR3 nucleotides read TGTGCCAGCAGTTACTCGAGGGGTGGTCGGGGGAATTCACCCCTCCACTTT. Its protein is CASSYSRGGRGNSPLHF.

The gene calls are TRBV27 and TRBJ2-7; 7 bases align to TRBD1. This CDR3 has 14 amino acids. J gave up 6 bases and V 5 bases, and 10 bases lay outside the gene matches. Per germline, CDR1 MNHEY and CDR2 SMNVEV (reference sequence). The CDR3 spells CASSAGNRGLEQYF. CDR3 bases: TGTGCCAGCAGTGCAGGGAACAGGGGCCTCGAGCAGTACTTC.

The chain uses TRBV10-3 and TRBJ2-7, with no clear D. The V end was cut by 2 bases, the J end by 4 bases, with 12 bases between. Germline CDR1 ENHRY, CDR2 SYGVKD. The length of the CDR3 is 14 residues. The CDR3 DNA follows: TGTGCCATCAGTGAGGGTCCGCCAGGATACGAGCAGTACTTC. It yields the protein CAISEGPPGYEQYF.

The chain carries TRBV11-3 and TRBJ2-7; D remains ambiguous. The CDR3 is made up of 14 amino acids. The V gene's germline CDR1 is SGHNT and CDR2 YENEEA. V dropped 1 base and J dropped 5 bases, with 12 bases sitting between them. The CDR3 reads CASSLGTPSNEQYF. CDR3 sequence (DNA): TGTGCCAGCAGCTTAGGGACCCCTTCTAACGAGCAGTACTTC.

CDR3 protein: CSALDRALAKNIQYF. In DNA form, the CDR3 reads TGCAGTGCTTTAGACAGAGCTCTAGCCAAAAACATTCAGTACTTC. V is TRBV20-1 and J is TRBJ2-4; TRBD1 is a possible D gene (5 bases). The CDR3 is 15 amino acids. The germline CDR1 and CDR2 sequences are DFQATT and SNEGSKA (reference sequence). Trimming cost V 5 bases and J 0 bases, with 14 bases left between them.

This clonotype was counted a few times. This chain joins TRBV2 and TRBJ1-3; TRBD1 is a possible D gene (6 bases). In germline, CDR1 is SNHLY, CDR2 FYNNEI. The CDR3 runs to 13 residues. V lost 3 bases to trimming and J lost 7 bases, with 10 bases between them. The CDR3 loop is CASSDGQGNTIYF. CDR3 DNA: TGTGCCAGCAGTGATGGTCAGGGGAACACCATATATTTT.

The chain links TRBV6-1 to TRBJ1-5; no clear D. V lost 6 bases and J lost 0, with 9 bases in between. The germline V gene encodes CDR1 MNHNS and CDR2 SASEGT. The CDR3 consists of 14 residues. The CDR3: CASRGEISNQPQHF. CDR3 sequence (DNA): TGTGCCAGCAGAGGTGAGATTAGCAATCAGCCCCAGCATTTT.

This clonotype occurred once. The chain combines TRBV29-1 with TRBJ2-1, with TRBD2 as a possible D gene (6 bases). V lost 3 bases and J lost 6, with 15 bases in between. The CDR3 is made up of 14 amino acids. Germline CDR1 is SQVTM and CDR2 is ANQGSEA. CDR3 nucleotide sequence: TGCAGCGTTGAGAGGTCTAGCGCCCCCAATGAGCAGTTCTTC. This translates into CSVERSSAPNEQFF.

The chain combines TRBV6-2 or TRBV6-3 with TRBJ1-5, with 7 positions matching TRBD1. The trim removed 5 bases at V and 4 bases at J, leaving 8 bases unmatched. CDR3 length: 15 amino acids. Germline V gene sequence: CDR1 MNHEY, CDR2 SVGEGT. As DNA, the CDR3 is TGTGCCAGCAGTAAGGAAGGGACAGCAAATCAGCCCCAGCATTTT. Its protein is CASSKEGTANQPQHF.

The genes are TRBV19 and TRBJ1-5; D perhaps matches TRBD1 (5 bases). Germline CDR1 reads LNHDA; CDR2 reads SQIVND (reference sequence). The CDR3 totals 16 residues. Trimming removed 5 bases at V and 0 bases at J, with 14 bases between. The CDR3 region has the DNA TGTGCCAGTAGTTCCCTGGGACTCGATAGCAATCAGCCCCAGCATTTT. This gives the protein CASSSLGLDSNQPQHF.

The chain couples TRBV20-1 to TRBJ1-4; 8 bases agree with TRBD1. V lost 3 bases and J lost 2; bases outside the gene matches: 5. Germline V gives CDR1 DFQATT, CDR2 SNEGSKA (reference sequence). CDR3 length equals 15 residues. The CDR3 loop reads CSARTGVATNEKLFF. The CDR3 region has the DNA TGCAGTGCTAGGACAGGGGTTGCCACTAATGAAAAACTGTTTTTT.

V usage is TRBV15 and J usage is TRBJ2-7, with TRBD2 matching over 8 bases. The CDR3 totals 18 residues. The V gene's germline CDR1 is LNHNV and CDR2 YYDKDF (reference sequence). Unmatched junction bases numbered 13, after V lost 0 bases and J lost 3 bases. The CDR3 DNA reads as TGTGCCACCAGCAGAGATCGGGGGGGAGCGACCCTACACTACGAGCAGTACTTC. It is translated as CATSRDRGGATLHYEQYF.

As DNA, the CDR3 is TGTGCCAGCAGTTTCTCGGGGAGAGGGGAGCTGTTTTTT. It codes for CASSFSGRGELFF. The V gene is TRBV12-3 or TRBV12-4, the J gene TRBJ2-2, with D maybe TRBD2 (5 bases). Trimming stripped 3 bases from V and 8 bases from J, with 10 bases between. The CDR3 loop spans 13 amino acids.

This chain joins TRBV7-8 and TRBJ2-3; 9 bases map to TRBD1. This CDR3 region has 17 residues. The junction had 12 bases not matched to a gene; V was cut back by 0 bases and J by 8 bases. CDR1 and CDR2 from the germline V gene are SGHVS and FQNEAQ. CDR3 residues: CASSLASWTGVDGTQYF. The CDR3 nucleotides read TGTGCCAGCAGCTTAGCTTCGTGGACAGGGGTTGACGGTACGCAGTATTTT.

V usage is TRBV6-1 and J usage is TRBJ1-5; TRBD1 aligns across 7 bases. Germline CDR1 is MNHNS and CDR2 is SASEGT. The CDR3 length is 14 residues. Unmatched junction bases numbered 9, after V lost 3 bases and J lost 10 bases. The CDR3 nucleotides are TGTGCCAGCAGTGAGGGGACAGCCTCCGAACCCCAGCATTTT. It codes for CASSEGTASEPQHF.